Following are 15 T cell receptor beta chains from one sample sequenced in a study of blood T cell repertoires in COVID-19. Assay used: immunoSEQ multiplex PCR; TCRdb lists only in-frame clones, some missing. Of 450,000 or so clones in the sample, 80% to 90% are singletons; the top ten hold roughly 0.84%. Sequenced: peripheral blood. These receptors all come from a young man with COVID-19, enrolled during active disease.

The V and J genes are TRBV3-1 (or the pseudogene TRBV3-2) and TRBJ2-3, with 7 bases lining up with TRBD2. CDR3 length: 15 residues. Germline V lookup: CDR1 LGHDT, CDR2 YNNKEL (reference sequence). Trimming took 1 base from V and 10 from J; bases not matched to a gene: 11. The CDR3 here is CASSQVLADSAAQYF. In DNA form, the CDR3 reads TGTGCCAGCAGCCAAGTGCTAGCGGATTCGGCTGCGCAGTATTTT.

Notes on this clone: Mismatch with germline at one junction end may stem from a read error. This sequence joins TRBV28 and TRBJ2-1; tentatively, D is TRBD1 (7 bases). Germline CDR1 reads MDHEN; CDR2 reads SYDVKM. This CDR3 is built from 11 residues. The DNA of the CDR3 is TGTGCCATCAAACAAACAGGGGAGGTAATCTTC. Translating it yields CAIKQTGEVIF. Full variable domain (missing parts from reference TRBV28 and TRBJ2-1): DVKVTQSSRYLVKRTGEKVFLECVQDMDHENMFWYRQDPGLGLRLIYFSYDVKMKEKGDIPEGYSVSREKKERFSLILESASTNQTSMYLCAIKQTGEVIFGPGTRLTVL.

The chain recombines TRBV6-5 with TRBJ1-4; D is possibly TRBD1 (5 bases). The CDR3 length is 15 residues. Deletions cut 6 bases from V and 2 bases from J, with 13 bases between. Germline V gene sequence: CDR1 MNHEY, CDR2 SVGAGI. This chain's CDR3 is CASSPGSRTNEKLFF. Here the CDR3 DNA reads TGTGCCAGCAGCCCAGGGTCCCGCACTAATGAAAAACTGTTTTTT.

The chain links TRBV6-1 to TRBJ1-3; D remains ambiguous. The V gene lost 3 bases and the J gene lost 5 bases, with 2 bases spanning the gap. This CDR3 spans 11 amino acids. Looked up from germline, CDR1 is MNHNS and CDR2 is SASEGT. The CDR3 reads CASSDRNTIYF. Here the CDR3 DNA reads TGTGCCAGCAGTGACAGAAACACCATATATTTT.

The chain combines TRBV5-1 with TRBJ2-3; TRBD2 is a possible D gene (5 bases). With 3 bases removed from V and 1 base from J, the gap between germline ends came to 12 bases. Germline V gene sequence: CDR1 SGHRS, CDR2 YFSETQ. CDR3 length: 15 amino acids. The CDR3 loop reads CASSSEGRGTDTQYF. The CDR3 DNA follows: TGCGCCAGCAGCTCAGAGGGCCGGGGCACAGATACGCAGTATTTT.

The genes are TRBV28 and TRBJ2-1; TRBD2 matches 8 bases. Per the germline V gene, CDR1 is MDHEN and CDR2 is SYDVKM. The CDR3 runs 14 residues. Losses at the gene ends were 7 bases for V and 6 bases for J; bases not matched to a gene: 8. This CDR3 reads CASIPGGPPNEQFF. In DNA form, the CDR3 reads TGTGCCAGCATCCCGGGAGGGCCCCCCAATGAGCAGTTCTTC.

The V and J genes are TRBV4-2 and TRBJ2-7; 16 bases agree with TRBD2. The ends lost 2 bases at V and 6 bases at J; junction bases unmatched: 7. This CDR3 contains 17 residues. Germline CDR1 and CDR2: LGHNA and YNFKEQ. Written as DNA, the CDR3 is TGTGCCAGCAGCCAACCCGGGACTAGCGGGGGGGCTGGCGAGCAGTACTTC. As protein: CASSQPGTSGGAGEQYF.

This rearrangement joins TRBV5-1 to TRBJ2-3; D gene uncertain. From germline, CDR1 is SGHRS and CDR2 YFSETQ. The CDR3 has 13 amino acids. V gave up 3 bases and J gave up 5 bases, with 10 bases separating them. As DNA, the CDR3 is TGCGCCAGCAGCTCTCCTACTTTAGATACGCAGTATTTT. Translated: CASSSPTLDTQYF. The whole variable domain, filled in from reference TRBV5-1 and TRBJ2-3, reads KAGVTQTPRYLIKTRGQQVTLSCSPISGHRSVSWYQQTPGQGLQFLFEYFSETQRNKGNFPGRFSGRQFSNSRSEMNVSTLELGDSALYLCASSSPTLDTQYFGPGTRLTVL.

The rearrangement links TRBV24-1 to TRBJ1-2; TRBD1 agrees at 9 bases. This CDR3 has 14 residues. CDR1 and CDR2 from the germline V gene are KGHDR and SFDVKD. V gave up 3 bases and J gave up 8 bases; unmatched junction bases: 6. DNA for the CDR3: TGTGCCACCAGTGATCCAAGGACAGGGGAAGGCTACACCTTC. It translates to CATSDPRTGEGYTF.

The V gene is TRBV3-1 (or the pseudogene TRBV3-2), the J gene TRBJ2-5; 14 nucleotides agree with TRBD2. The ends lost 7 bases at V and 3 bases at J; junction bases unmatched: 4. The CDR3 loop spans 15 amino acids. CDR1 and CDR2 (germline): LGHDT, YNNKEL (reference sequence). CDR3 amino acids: CASKTGLAGEETQYF. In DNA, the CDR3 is TGTGCCAGCAAGACGGGACTAGCGGGGGAAGAGACCCAGTACTTC.

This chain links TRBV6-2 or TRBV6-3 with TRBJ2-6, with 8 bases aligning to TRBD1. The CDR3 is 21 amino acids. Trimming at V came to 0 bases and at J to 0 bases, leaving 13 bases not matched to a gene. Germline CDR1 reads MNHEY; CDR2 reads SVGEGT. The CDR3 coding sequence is TGTGCCAGCAGTTACTCGAAACTCCCAGGACAGGGACACTCTGGGGCCAACGTCCTGACTTTC. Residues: CASSYSKLPGQGHSGANVLTF.

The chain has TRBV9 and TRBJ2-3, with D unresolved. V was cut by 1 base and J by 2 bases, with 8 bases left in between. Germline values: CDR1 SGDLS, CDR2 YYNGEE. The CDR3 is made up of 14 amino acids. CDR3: CASSVSRYTDTQYF. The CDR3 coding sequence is TGTGCCAGCAGCGTAAGTAGATACACAGATACGCAGTATTTT.

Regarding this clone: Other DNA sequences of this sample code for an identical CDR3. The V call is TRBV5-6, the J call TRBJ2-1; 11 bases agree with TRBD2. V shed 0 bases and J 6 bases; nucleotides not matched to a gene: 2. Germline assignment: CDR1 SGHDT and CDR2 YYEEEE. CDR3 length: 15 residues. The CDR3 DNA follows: TGTGCCAGCAGCTTGGGGGGACTAGCGGCCAATGAGCAGTTCTTC. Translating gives CASSLGGLAANEQFF.

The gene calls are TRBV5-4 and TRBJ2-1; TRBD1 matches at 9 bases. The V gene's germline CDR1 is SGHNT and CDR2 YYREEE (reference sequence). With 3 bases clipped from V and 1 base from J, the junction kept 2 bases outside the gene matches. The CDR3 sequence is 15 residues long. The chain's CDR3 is CASSSTGGSYNEQFF. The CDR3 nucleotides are TGTGCCAGCAGCTCGACAGGGGGGTCCTACAATGAGCAGTTCTTC.

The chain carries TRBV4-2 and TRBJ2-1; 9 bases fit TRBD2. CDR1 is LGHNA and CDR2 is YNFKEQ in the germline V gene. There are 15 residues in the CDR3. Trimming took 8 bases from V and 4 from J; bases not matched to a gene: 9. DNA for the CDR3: TGTGCCAGCTCGGCGGGAGGGTTATGGTACAATGAGCAGTTCTTC. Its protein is CASSAGGLWYNEQFF.